This TCR beta chain came from a study of blood T cell repertoires in COVID-19. On the study more broadly: Whether acute or convalescent, the COVID-19 samples came from the United States, Italy and Spain. T cells, B-cell-depleted T cells, or PBMCs supplied cDNA or gDNA.

Germline values: CDR1 SEHNR, CDR2 FQNEAQ (reference sequence). Trimming cost V 5 bases and J 3 bases, with 13 bases left between them. This CDR3 region has 14 residues. Authors' analysis steps: It was from reference gene primer amplification that nucleated cell counts were estimated. This table comes from immunoSEQ multiplex PCR, and its TCRdb copy is limited to in-frame clones, with some not included. From that table come the V and J calls and clone size; the DNA was used to work out D and trimming. Of roughly 100,000 clones listed, about 80% are singletons. The chain has TRBV7-9 and TRBJ1-1; D is perhaps TRBD1 (5 bases). This sequence originates from a man in his fifties or sixties with acute or convalescent COVID-19. The sample comprised peripheral blood. CDR3 sequence (DNA): TGTGCCAGCAGCCCCCGGGGGGGGGACACTGAAGCTTTCTTT. Translated, it gives CASSPRGGDTEAFF. Full variable domain (remainder filled in from reference TRBV7-9 and TRBJ1-1): DTGVSQNPRHKITKRGQNVTFRCDPISEHNRLYWYRQTLGQGPEFLTYFQNEAQLEKSRLLSDRFSAERPKGSFSTLEIQRTEQGDSAMYLCASSPRGGDTEAFFGQGTRLTVV.